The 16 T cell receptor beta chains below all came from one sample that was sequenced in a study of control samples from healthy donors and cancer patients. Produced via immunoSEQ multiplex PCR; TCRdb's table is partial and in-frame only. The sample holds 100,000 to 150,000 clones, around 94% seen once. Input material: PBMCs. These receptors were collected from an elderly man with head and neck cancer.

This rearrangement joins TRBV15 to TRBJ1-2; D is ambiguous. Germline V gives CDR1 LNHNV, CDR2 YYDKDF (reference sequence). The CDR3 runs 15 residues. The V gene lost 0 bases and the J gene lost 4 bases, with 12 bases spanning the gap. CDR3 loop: CATSRENSPGYGYTF. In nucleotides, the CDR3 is TGTGCCACCAGCAGAGAAAACAGCCCGGGCTATGGCTACACCTTC.

The CDR3 loop is CATSRDNADTQYF. CDR3 in DNA: TGTGCCACCAGCAGAGATAACGCAGATACGCAGTATTTT. The chain is built from TRBV15 and TRBJ2-3, with D uncertain. CDR3 length: 13 amino acids. CDR1 is LNHNV and CDR2 is YYDKDF in the germline V gene (reference sequence). V lost 0 bases, J lost 4 bases, and 5 bases lay in between.

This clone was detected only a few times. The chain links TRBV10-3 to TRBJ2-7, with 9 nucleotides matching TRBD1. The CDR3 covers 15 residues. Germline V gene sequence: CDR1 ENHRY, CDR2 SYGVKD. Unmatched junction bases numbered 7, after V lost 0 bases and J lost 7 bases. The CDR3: CAISESWGQGEEQYF. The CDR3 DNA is TGTGCCATCAGTGAGTCCTGGGGACAGGGTGAGGAGCAGTACTTC.

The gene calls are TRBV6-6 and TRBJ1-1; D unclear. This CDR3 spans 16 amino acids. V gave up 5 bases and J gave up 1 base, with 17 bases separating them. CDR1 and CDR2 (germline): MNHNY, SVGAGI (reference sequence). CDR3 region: CASSQLAGPTNTEAFF. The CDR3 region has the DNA TGTGCCAGCAGTCAACTCGCGGGTCCTACGAACACTGAAGCTTTCTTT.

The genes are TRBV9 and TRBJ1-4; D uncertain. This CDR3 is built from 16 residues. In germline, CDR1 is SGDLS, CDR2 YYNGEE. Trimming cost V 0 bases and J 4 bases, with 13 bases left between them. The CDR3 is CASSVGEGTGNEKLFF. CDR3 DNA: TGTGCCAGCAGCGTAGGAGAAGGTACGGGTAATGAAAAACTGTTTTTT. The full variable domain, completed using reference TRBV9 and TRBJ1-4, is DSGVTQTPKHLITATGQRVTLRCSPRSGDLSVYWYQQSLDQGLQFLIQYYNGEERAKGNILERFSAQQFPDLHSELNLSSLELGDSALYFCASSVGEGTGNEKLFFGSGTQLSVL.

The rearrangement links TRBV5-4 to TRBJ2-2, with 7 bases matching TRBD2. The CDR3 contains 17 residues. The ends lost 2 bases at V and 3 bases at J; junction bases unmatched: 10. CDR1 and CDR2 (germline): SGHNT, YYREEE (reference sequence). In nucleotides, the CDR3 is TGTGCCAGCAGCTTCCCCGGGAGGCGGGCGGACACCGGGGAGCTGTTTTTT. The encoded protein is CASSFPGRRADTGELFF.

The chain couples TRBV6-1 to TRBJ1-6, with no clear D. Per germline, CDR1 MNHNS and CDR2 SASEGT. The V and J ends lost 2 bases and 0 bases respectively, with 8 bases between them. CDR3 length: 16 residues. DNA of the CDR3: TGTGCCAGCAGTGAACAGGACGGCTCCTATAATTCACCCCTCCACTTT. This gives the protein CASSEQDGSYNSPLHF.

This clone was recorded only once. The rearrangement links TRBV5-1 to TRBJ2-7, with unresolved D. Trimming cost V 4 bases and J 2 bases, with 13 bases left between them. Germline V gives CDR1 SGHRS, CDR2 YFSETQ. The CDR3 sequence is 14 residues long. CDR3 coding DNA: TGCGCCAGCAGCGTCGAAACATCAACCTACGAGCAGTACTTC. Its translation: CASSVETSTYEQYF.

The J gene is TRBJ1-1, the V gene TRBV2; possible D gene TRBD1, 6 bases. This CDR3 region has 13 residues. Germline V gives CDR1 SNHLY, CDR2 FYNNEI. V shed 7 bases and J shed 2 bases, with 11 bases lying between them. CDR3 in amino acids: CASIRQVNTEAFF. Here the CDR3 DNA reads TGTGCCAGCATCCGACAGGTTAACACTGAAGCTTTCTTT.

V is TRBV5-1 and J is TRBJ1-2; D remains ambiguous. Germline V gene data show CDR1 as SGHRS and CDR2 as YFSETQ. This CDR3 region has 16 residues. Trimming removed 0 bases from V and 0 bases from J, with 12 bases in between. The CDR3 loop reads CASSLGADPANYGYTF. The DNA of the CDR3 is TGCGCCAGCAGCTTGGGCGCAGACCCTGCTAACTATGGCTACACCTTC.

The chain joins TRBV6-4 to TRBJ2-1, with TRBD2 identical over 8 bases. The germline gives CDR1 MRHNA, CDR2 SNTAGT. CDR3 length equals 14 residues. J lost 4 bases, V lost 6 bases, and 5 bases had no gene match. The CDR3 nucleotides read TGTGCCAGCAGCGTTAGCGGGACTTACAATGAGCAGTTCTTC. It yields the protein CASSVSGTYNEQFF.

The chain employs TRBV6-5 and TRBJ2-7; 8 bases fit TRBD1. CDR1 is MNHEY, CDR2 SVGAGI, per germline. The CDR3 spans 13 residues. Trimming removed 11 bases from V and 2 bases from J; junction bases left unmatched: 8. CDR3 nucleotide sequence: TGTGCCGGAAAGGACAGGGCTACCTACGAGCAGTACTTC. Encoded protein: CAGKDRATYEQYF.

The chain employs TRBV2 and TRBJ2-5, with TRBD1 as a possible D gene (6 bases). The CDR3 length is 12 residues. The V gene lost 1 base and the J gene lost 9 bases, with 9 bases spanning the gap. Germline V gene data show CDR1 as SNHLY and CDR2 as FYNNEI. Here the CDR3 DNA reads TGTGCCAGCAGTGAAGACGGGACACCCCAGTACTTC. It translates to CASSEDGTPQYF. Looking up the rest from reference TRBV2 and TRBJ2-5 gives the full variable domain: EPEVTQTPSHQVTQMGQEVILRCVPISNHLYFYWYRQILGQKVEFLVSFYNNEISEKSEIFDDQFSVERPDGSNFTLKIRSTKLEDSAMYFCASSEDGTPQYFGPGTRLLVL.

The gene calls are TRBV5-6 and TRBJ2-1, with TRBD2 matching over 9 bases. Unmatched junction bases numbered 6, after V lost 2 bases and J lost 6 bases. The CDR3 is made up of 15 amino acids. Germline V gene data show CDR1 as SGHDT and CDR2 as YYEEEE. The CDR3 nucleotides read TGTGCCAGCAGCTTTTTAGCGGGGGCCACCAATGAGCAGTTCTTC. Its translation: CASSFLAGATNEQFF.

The CDR3: CAVRSTETQYF. Here the CDR3 DNA reads TGTGCCGTTCGTAGTACAGAGACCCAGTACTTC. The rearrangement uses TRBV11-2 and TRBJ2-5; no definite D call. Germline loops: CDR1 SGHAT, CDR2 FQNNGV. The CDR3 is made up of 11 amino acids. V was cut by 11 bases and J by 4 bases, with 11 bases left in between.

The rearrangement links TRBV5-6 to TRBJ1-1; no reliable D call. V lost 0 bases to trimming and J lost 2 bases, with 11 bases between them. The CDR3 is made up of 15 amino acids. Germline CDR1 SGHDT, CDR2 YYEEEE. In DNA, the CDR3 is TGTGCCAGCAGCTTGGCCCGGGCGGGAAACACTGAAGCTTTCTTT. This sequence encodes CASSLARAGNTEAFF.